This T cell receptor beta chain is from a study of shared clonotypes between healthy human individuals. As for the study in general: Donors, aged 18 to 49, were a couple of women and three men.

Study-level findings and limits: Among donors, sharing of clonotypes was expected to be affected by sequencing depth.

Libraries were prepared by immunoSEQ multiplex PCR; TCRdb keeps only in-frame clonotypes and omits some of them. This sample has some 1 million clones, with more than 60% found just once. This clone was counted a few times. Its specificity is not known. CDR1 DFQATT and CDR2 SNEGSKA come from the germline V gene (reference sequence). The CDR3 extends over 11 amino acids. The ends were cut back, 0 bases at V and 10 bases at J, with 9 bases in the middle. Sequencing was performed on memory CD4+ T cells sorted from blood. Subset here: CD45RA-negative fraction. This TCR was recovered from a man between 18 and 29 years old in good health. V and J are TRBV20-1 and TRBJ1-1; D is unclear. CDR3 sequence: CSARDQGGAFF. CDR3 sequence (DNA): TGCAGTGCTAGAGATCAAGGAGGAGCTTTCTTT.